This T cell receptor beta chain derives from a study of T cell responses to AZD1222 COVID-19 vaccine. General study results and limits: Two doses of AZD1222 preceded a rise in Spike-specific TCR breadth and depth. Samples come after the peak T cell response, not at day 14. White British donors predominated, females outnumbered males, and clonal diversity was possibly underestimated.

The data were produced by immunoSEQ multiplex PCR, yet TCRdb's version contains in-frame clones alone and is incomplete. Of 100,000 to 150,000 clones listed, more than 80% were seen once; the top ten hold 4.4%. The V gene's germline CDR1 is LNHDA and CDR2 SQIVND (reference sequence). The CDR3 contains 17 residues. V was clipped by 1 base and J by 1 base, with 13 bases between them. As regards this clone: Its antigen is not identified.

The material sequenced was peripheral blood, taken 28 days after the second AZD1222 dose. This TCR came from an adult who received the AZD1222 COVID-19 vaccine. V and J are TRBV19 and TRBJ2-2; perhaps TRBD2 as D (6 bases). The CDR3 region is CASSIGQSAGNTGELFF. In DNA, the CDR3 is TGTGCCAGTAGTATAGGCCAATCAGCGGGGAACACCGGGGAGCTGTTTTTT.